This T cell receptor beta chain was sequenced for a study of blood T cell repertoires in COVID-19. Study-level information: Samples came from the United States, Italy and Spain, spanning acute and convalescent COVID-19. PBMCs, B-cell-depleted T cells, or T cells provided the cDNA or gDNA that made up the material.

J gave up 1 base and V 6 bases, and 8 bases lay outside the gene matches. CDR1 LNHDA and CDR2 SQIVND come from the germline V gene (reference sequence). This CDR3 spans 17 amino acids. This clone was seen a few times. In the original analysis: For nucleated cells, counts were estimated from reference gene primer amplification. Some clones are missing from TCRdb's copy, which holds only in-frame ones; the method was immunoSEQ multiplex PCR. V and J calls and clone size come straight from that table; D and trimming were deduced from the DNA. This sample has about 260,000 clones, with approximately 86% found just once.

Sequenced sample: peripheral blood. The clonotype was recovered from a man aged 25 to 45 with active or convalescent COVID-19. The chain couples TRBV19 to TRBJ2-2; 10 bases align to TRBD2. The CDR3 DNA follows: TGTGCCAGTAGCAGGGGTTTAGCGGGGGGGAACACCGGGGAGCTGTTTTTT. Residues: CASSRGLAGGNTGELFF.